This T cell receptor (beta chain) was sequenced for a study of T-cell memory formation after mild COVID-19. Overall study context: The two donors had largely donor-specific TCR clusters. Overall study findings and caveats: In second-wave clones peaking day 37, SARS-CoV-2 specificity remained unconfirmed. CD4+ contracting clones were found mainly in CM and EM, and CD8+ ones in EMRA.

CDR3 length: 14 residues. In germline, CDR1 is MNHNY, CDR2 SVGAGI (reference sequence). With 6 bases clipped from V and 3 bases from J, the junction kept 8 bases outside the gene matches. Notes on this clonotype: No antigen is known for it.

In TCRdb, the 5' RACE reads were re-called with MiXCR into one record per CDR3 protein. In the table there are some 160,000 distinct CDR3 sequences, roughly 13% of which are singletons. Sequencing used PBMCs or a T cell subset sorted from them (not recorded which). The chain joins TRBV6-6 to TRBJ2-7; the match to TRBD1 covers 7 bases. The receptor was isolated from a young man who had mild COVID-19 (a few samples of this study predate the infection). Cell type and time point are not known. CDR3 loop: CASRATGQNYEQYF. CDR3 nucleotide sequence: TGTGCCAGCAGGGCAACGGGACAGAACTACGAGCAGTACTTC.